This is a list of T cell receptor beta chains from one sample in a study of neurological immune-mediated disorders. In TCRdb, the 5' RACE reads were re-called with MiXCR into one record per CDR3 protein. Of fewer than 25,000 distinct CDR3 sequences in the sample, 13% were seen once. Sample: PBMCs. All receptors come from a woman aged 55-75 years with HTLV-1-associated myelopathy (HAM/TSP). The CDR3 runs from the conserved cysteine through the conserved F or W. The D gene is left open where the match is weak. Where a row states a size, it is once, few, many or the class of an expanded clone; other rows omit it.

many	TRBV20-1	TRBJ2-1	TRBD2	CSASRVTSGVSSYNEQFF	TGCAGTGCTAGCCGTGTGACTAGCGGGGTCAGCTCCTACAATGAGCAGTTCTTC
.	TRBV5-1	TRBJ2-2	.	CASSLELYTGELFF	TGCGCCAGCAGCTTGGAACTCTACACCGGGGAGCTGTTTTTT
many	TRBV4-3	TRBJ2-3	.	CASSAGSGRDTQYF	TGCGCCAGCAGCGCGGGATCTGGCAGGGATACGCAGTATTTT
many	TRBV20-1	TRBJ2-5	TRBD2	CSARIYGTREETQYF	TGCAGTGCTAGAATTTATGGGACTAGGGAAGAGACCCAGTACTTC
.	TRBV20-1	TRBJ1-4	.	CSARGLDSNEKLFF	TGCAGTGCTAGGGGACTAGACAGTAATGAAAAACTGTTTTTT
.	TRBV7-2	TRBJ2-4	TRBD2	CASSDRGGRASAKNIQYF	TGTGCCAGCAGCGATAGGGGCGGGAGGGCCTCTGCCAAAAACATTCAGTACTTC
many	TRBV20-1	TRBJ2-6	.	CSIPFAGANVLTF	TGCAGTATCCCTTTCGCTGGGGCCAACGTCCTGACTTTC
many	TRBV11-2	TRBJ2-2	.	CASSLDSWGTGELFF	TGTGCCAGCAGCTTAGATTCTTGGGGAACCGGGGAGCTGTTTTTT
.	TRBV20-1	TRBJ1-5	.	CSSSSTGRSGEPQHF	TGCAGTTCTAGTTCTACAGGGCGGTCCGGGGAGCCCCAGCATTTT
medium-sized	TRBV20-1	TRBJ2-1	TRBD2	CSARDPLADYNEQFF	TGCAGTGCTAGAGATCCCCTAGCGGACTACAATGAGCAGTTCTTC
medium-sized	TRBV10-3	TRBJ2-1	.	CAIRSPQLSDEQFF	TGTGCCATCAGATCCCCCCAATTGAGCGATGAGCAGTTCTTC
many	TRBV10-3	TRBJ1-1	.	CAIRGGGTEAFF	TGTGCCATCAGGGGGGGGGGCACTGAAGCTTTCTTT
few	TRBV5-4	TRBJ1-4	TRBD1	CASSFAGTANEKLFF	TGTGCCAGCAGTTTCGCCGGGACAGCTAATGAAAAACTGTTTTTT
many	TRBV5-5	TRBJ1-6	.	CASSFEGTGSPLHF	TGTGCCAGCAGCTTTGAGGGGACGGGTTCACCCCTCCACTTT
.	TRBV29-1	TRBJ2-2	.	CSVERLGQTNNREPFF	TGCAGCGTTGAGAGGTTGGGTCAAACGAACAACAGGGAGCCGTTTTTT
hyperexpanded	TRBV20-1	TRBJ1-1	TRBD1	CSVDRDMNTEAFF	TGCAGTGTCGACAGGGACATGAACACTGAAGCTTTCTTT
many	TRBV12-3/TRBV12-4	TRBJ1-5	.	CASSLQGNQPQHF	TGTGCCAGCAGTTTACAGGGCAATCAGCCCCAGCATTTT
many	TRBV6-2/TRBV6-3	TRBJ1-6	.	CASSPVYSPLHF	TGTGCCAGCAGCCCCGTTTATTCACCCCTCCACTTT
many	TRBV6-6	TRBJ1-2	.	CASSYSPDYGYTF	TGTGCCAGCAGTTACTCGCCAGACTATGGCTACACCTTC
many	TRBV5-1	TRBJ2-7	.	CASSLEGTTLREQYF	TGCGCCAGCAGCTTGGAAGGGACAACGCTACGCGAGCAGTACTTC
.	TRBV7-6	TRBJ2-2	.	CASSFRAGELFF	TGTGCCAGCAGCTTTAGGGCCGGGGAGCTGTTTTTT
medium-sized	TRBV5-1	TRBJ2-7	.	CASSFNSYSYEQYF	TGCGCCAGCAGCTTTAACAGCTACTCCTACGAGCAGTACTTC
many	TRBV9	TRBJ2-3	TRBD2	CASSKGLAGAGADTQYF	TGTGCCAGCAGCAAAGGACTAGCGGGGGCCGGGGCAGATACGCAGTATTTT
.	TRBV5-1	TRBJ2-5	.	CASSLVAGPQETQYF	TGCGCCAGCAGCTTGGTCGCGGGGCCCCAAGAGACCCAGTACTTC
many	TRBV5-1	TRBJ2-3	TRBD1	CASSGQALTDTQYF	TGCGCCAGCTCGGGACAGGCCCTCACAGATACGCAGTATTTT
medium-sized	TRBV29-1	TRBJ1-1	.	CSVGQYTEAFF	TGCAGCGTTGGACAGTACACTGAAGCTTTCTTT
many	TRBV4-3	TRBJ1-2	.	CASSQDRFNYGYTF	TGCGCCAGCAGCCAAGATCGATTTAACTATGGCTACACCTTC
many	TRBV6-5	TRBJ1-2	TRBD1	CASRDRGYGYTF	TGTGCCAGCAGGGACAGGGGCTATGGCTACACCTTC
many	TRBV5-1	TRBJ2-2	TRBD2	CASSLSIGRGGAYGTGELFF	TGCGCCAGCAGCTTGTCCATCGGGCGCGGGGGAGCGTACGGGACCGGGGAGCTGTTTTTT
medium-sized	TRBV20-1	TRBJ1-2	.	CSARDAPSASGGYTF	TGCAGTGCTAGAGATGCACCCTCGGCATCAGGCGGCTACACCTTC
many	TRBV2	TRBJ1-1	.	CASSERGVPRAEAFF	TGTGCCAGCAGTGAGCGCGGGGTCCCGAGAGCTGAAGCTTTCTTT
many	TRBV20-1	TRBJ2-2	.	CSARAEINGGELFF	TGCAGTGCGAGGGCCGAAATAAATGGCGGGGAGCTGTTTTTT
many	TRBV6-5	TRBJ2-5	.	CASSPSRGRETQYF	TGTGCCAGCAGCCCCTCCCGGGGTAGAGAGACCCAGTACTTC
many	TRBV11-2	TRBJ1-1	.	CASSSHRDTEAFF	TGTGCCAGCAGCTCGCACAGGGACACTGAAGCTTTCTTT
.	TRBV10-3	TRBJ2-7	.	CAIKLPMGEQYF	TGTGCCATCAAGCTGCCGATGGGCGAGCAGTACTTC
many	TRBV7-8	TRBJ1-1	TRBD1	CASSTGVRTLNTEAFF	TGTGCCAGCAGCACAGGGGTCCGCACGTTGAACACTGAAGCTTTCTTT
many	TRBV6-5	TRBJ2-3	TRBD2	CASRLGLAGASDTQYF	TGTGCCAGCAGATTGGGACTAGCGGGAGCATCAGATACGCAGTATTTT
many	TRBV6-5	TRBJ2-6	TRBD1	CASSYKRQGASGANVLTF	TGTGCCAGCAGTTACAAACGACAGGGGGCTTCTGGGGCCAACGTCCTGACTTTC
medium-sized	TRBV6-5	TRBJ2-3	.	CASSYSNQGGQYF	TGTGCCAGCAGTTACTCGAATCAGGGGGGGCAGTATTTT
many	TRBV3-1	TRBJ2-1	.	CASSQGGTYRGAQFF	TGTGCCAGCAGCCAGGGGGGTACCTACAGGGGAGCGCAGTTCTTC
medium-sized	TRBV20-1	TRBJ2-7	.	CSARRTSRGPEREYEQYF	TGCAGTGCCCGAAGGACATCGCGGGGGCCCGAACGCGAGTACGAGCAGTACTTC
.	TRBV15	TRBJ2-1	TRBD1	CATRLDRGNNEQLF	TGTGCCACCAGATTGGACAGGGGGAACAATGAGCAGTTATTC
many	TRBV20-1	TRBJ2-1	.	CSARRGGGLNEQFF	TGCAGTGCTAGAAGGGGGGGGGGCTTGAATGAGCAGTTCTTC
many	TRBV10-3	TRBJ2-5	TRBD1	CAISEAGGNGETQYF	TGTGCCATCAGTGAGGCAGGGGGAAACGGAGAGACCCAGTACTTC